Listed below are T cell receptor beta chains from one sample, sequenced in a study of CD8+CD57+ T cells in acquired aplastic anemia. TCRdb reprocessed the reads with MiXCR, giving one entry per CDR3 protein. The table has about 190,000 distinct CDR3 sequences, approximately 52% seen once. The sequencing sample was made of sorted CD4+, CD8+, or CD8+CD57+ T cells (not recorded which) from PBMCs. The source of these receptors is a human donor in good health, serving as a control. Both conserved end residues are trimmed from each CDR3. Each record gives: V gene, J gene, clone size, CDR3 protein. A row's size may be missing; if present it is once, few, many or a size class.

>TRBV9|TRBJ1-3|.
ASSVGPPSGNTIY
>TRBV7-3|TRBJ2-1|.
ASSLAGTGGLCNEQF
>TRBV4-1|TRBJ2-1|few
ASSQDGREQF
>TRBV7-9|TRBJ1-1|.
ATWTAEAF
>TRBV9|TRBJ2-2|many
ASSLGVSGGNTGELF
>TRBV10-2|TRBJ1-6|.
ASNAGTGVDSPLH
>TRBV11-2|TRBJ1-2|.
ASSQGLGGPCYT
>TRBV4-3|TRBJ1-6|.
ASSQVYSVDSPLH
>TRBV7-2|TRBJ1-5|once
ASSLGAGGYEPQH
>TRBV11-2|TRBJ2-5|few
ASSLPGQQTQY
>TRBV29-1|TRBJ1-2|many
SVPRQGADGYT
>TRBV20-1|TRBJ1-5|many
SAQGARNQPQH
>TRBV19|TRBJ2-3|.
ASSGSGGADTQY
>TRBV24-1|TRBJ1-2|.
ATSGPGFYGHT
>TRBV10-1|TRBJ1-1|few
ASSEGSLNTEAF
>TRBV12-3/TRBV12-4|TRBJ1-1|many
ASSMPDRGNTEAF
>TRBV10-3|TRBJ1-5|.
AISEGLSNQPQH
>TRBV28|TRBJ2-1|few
ASSQIGQGSNEQF
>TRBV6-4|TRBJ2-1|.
ASSMDRGRLDEQF
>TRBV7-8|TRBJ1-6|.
ASRAGQSSYNSPLH
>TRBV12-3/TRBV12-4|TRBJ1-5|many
ASRRTGGESNQPQH
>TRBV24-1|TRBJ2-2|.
ATSWNAGELS
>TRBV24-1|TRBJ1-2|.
ATGGREPSLYGYT
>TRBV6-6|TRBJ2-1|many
ASSSSLAVQSYNEQF
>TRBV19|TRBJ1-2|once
ASSLTSEGYT
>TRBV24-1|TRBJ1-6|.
ATWGLDNSPLH
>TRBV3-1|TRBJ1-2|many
ASSQGTGSQGYT
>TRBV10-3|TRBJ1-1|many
AISGTGGANTEAF
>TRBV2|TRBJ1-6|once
ASSGGGWGSYNSPLH
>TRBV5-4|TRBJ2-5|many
ASSPPRNRGDQETQY
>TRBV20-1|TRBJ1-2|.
SASNRGTGAGNT
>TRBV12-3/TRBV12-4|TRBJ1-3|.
ASSPGQGFGNTIY
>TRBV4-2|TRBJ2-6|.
ASRTQGAKANVLT
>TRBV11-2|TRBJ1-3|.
ASSPSRDSKNTIY
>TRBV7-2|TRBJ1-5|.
ASSSKTGTGSDQPQH
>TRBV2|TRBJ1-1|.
ASSATQIENTEAF
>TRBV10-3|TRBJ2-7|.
AISPPSTSGTYEQY
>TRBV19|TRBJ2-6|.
ASSPLRGGANVLT
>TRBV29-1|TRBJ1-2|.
SVEAAYGYT
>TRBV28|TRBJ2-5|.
ASSLLGTGGARETQY
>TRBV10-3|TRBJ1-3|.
AITAATKLDGNTIY
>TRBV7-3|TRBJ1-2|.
ASSARQGPNYGYT
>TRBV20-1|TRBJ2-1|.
SARPRTGGGYNEQF
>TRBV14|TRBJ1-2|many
ASSHPGGDNYGYT
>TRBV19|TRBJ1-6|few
ASTPGNGSPLH
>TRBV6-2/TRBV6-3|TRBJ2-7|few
ASSYSIGQVSYEQY
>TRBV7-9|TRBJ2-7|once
ASSLGGVGASYEQY
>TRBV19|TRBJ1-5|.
ASRSGSEGNQPQH
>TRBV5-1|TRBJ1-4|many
ASRPTGLGREKLF
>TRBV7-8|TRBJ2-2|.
ASSQGGLGTGELF